This TCR beta chain was sequenced in a study of blood T cell repertoires in COVID-19. As for the study in general: Both acute and convalescent COVID-19 samples were obtained from the United States, Italy and Spain.

The data were produced by immunoSEQ multiplex PCR, yet TCRdb's version contains in-frame clones alone and is incomplete. The data hold about 180,000 clones, with 88% observed a single time. Those enrolled, adults aged roughly 18 to 95 years, came from about two dozen US areas. Researchers sorted participants into cohorts using their self-reported clinical history. This CDR3 contains 13 residues. V gave up 3 bases and J gave up 7 bases, with 10 bases separating them. Germline loops: CDR1 SNHLY, CDR2 FYNNEI. The V call is TRBV2, the J call TRBJ2-1; D possibly corresponds to TRBD1 (6 bases). Sequenced material: PBMCs or T cells enriched from blood (not recorded which). The TCR comes from a woman between 18 and 30 years old who had recovered from COVID-19. CDR3 coding DNA: TGTGCCAGCAGTGATGCAGGGGTGAATGAGCAGTTCTTC. Encoded protein: CASSDAGVNEQFF. The full variable domain, with the rest looked up from reference TRBV2 and TRBJ2-1, is EPEVTQTPSHQVTQMGQEVILRCVPISNHLYFYWYRQILGQKVEFLVSFYNNEISEKSEIFDDQFSVERPDGSNFTLKIRSTKLEDSAMYFCASSDAGVNEQFFGPGTRLTVL.